Each of the 29 T cell receptor beta chains below was sequenced from the same sample in a study of T-cell memory formation after mild COVID-19. Using its own MiXCR run on the 5' RACE reads, TCRdb lists one record per CDR3 protein. The sample records fewer than 550,000 distinct CDR3 sequences, 15% to 25% being singletons. Sequencing was performed on PBMCs or a T cell subset sorted from them (not recorded which). The receptors stem from an adult woman who had mild COVID-19 (a few samples of this study predate the infection). Cell type and time point are not known.

This rearrangement joins TRBV9 to TRBJ1-1; 7 nucleotides match TRBD1. This CDR3 region has 17 residues. Germline lookup yields CDR1 SGDLS and CDR2 YYNGEE. The ends lost 0 bases at V and 0 bases at J; junction bases unmatched: 8. DNA of the CDR3: TGTGCCAGCAGCGTAGGGTCTGGGGGACAGTTGAACACTGAAGCTTTCTTT. It encodes CASSVGSGGQLNTEAFF.

This clonotype was picked up a small number of times. V usage is TRBV29-1 and J usage is TRBJ2-1, with 7 bases aligning to TRBD2. The CDR3 consists of 13 residues. V was pared by 7 bases and J by 6 bases, with 9 bases of the junction left unmatched. Looked up from germline, CDR1 is SQVTM and CDR2 is ANQGSEA. CDR3 residues: CSASEGGPNEQFF. The DNA for the CDR3 is TGCAGCGCCTCTGAGGGAGGGCCCAATGAGCAGTTCTTC.

This rearrangement joins TRBV12-3 or TRBV12-4 to TRBJ2-1, with a weak D call TRBD1 (6 bases). This CDR3 is built from 16 residues. V was trimmed by 6 bases and J by 5 bases, leaving 20 bases between them. The CDR3 spells CASRFGWGHTNNEQFF. The CDR3 DNA sequence: TGTGCCAGCAGATTCGGGTGGGGACATACCAACAATGAGCAGTTCTTC.

This clonotype was recorded a few times. The rearrangement joins TRBV29-1 to TRBJ2-3; 10 bases line up with TRBD2. Trimming at V came to 2 bases and at J to 3 bases, leaving 11 bases not matched to a gene. This CDR3 has 17 residues. Germline V lookup: CDR1 SQVTM, CDR2 ANQGSEA. The CDR3 region is CSVERGLADPRTDTQYF. The DNA of the CDR3 is TGCAGCGTTGAAAGAGGACTAGCGGATCCCCGGACAGATACGCAGTATTTT.

CDR3: CSVELPQSTYEQYF. The CDR3 DNA sequence: TGCAGCGTTGAGCTGCCCCAGAGCACCTACGAGCAGTACTTC. The chain is built from TRBV29-1 and TRBJ2-7; no reliable D call. With 3 bases removed from V and 2 bases from J, the gap between germline ends came to 14 bases. The CDR3 runs to 14 residues. CDR1 and CDR2 from the germline V gene are SQVTM and ANQGSEA.

This clonotype was seen more than once but under ten times. The chain is built from TRBV12-3 or TRBV12-4 and TRBJ1-6, with D unresolved. Trimming shortened V by 7 bases and J by 4 bases, and 17 bases separated the two germline ends. The CDR3 consists of 16 residues. The CDR3 region is CASKASGVGYNSPLHF. For the CDR3, the DNA is TGTGCCAGCAAAGCCTCTGGAGTAGGGTATAATTCACCCCTCCACTTT.

In this sample, this clonotype turned up a few times. This rearrangement joins TRBV12-3 or TRBV12-4 to TRBJ1-1, with D unclear. The CDR3 covers 12 residues. Trimming took 6 bases from V and 8 from J, leaving 13 bases between them. In DNA form, the CDR3 reads TGTGCCAGCAGCCCAAACCAGGTCGAAGCTTTCTTT. This gives the protein CASSPNQVEAFF.

Only a few counts were recorded for this clonotype. V and J are TRBV7-9 and TRBJ2-7, with D uncertain. Trimming pared 0 bases from V and 10 bases from J, leaving 13 bases between. Germline loops: CDR1 SEHNR, CDR2 FQNEAQ (reference sequence). The CDR3 consists of 13 residues. Written as DNA, the CDR3 is TGTGCCAGCAGCTTAGCGCTAGGAAGGGATCAGTACTTC. This sequence encodes CASSLALGRDQYF.

A word on this clonotype: The final CDR3 position lacks the conserved phenylalanine or tryptophan, pointing to a likely read error. The DNA is omitted, as the CDR3 cannot be located on it reliably, and the CDR3 follows TCRdb's listing. J is TRBJ2-7 and V is TRBV7-8; the DNA was not compared with TRBD2, the D call given in the table. The CDR3 adds up to 12 amino acids, both ends counted. Per the germline V gene, CDR1 is SGHVS and CDR2 is FQNEAQ. CDR3 residues: CASSLVGGLALY.

This clonotype was observed a few times. The V call is TRBV20-1, the J call TRBJ2-5, with 8 positions matching TRBD2. CDR1 and CDR2 from the germline V gene are DFQATT and SNEGSKA (reference sequence). J lost 5 bases, V lost 6 bases, and 11 bases had no gene match. The CDR3 spans 14 residues. The chain's CDR3 is CSAEDGRAGETQYF. CDR3 in DNA: TGCAGTGCCGAAGACGGGAGGGCAGGGGAGACCCAGTACTTC.

This clonotype was recorded a few times. The chain combines TRBV20-1 with TRBJ2-3; D is possibly TRBD2 (5 bases). Germline CDR1 reads DFQATT; CDR2 reads SNEGSKA (reference sequence). This CDR3 contains 14 residues. V dropped 1 base and J dropped 6 bases, with 14 bases sitting between them. Written as DNA, the CDR3 is TGCAGTGCTAGAGGGACTCTCACTGAGGATACGCAGTATTTT. Its translation: CSARGTLTEDTQYF.

This clonotype was detected only a few times. The rearrangement uses TRBV12-3 or TRBV12-4 and TRBJ2-4, with TRBD2 identical over 10 bases. The CDR3 sequence is 16 residues long. V gave up 6 bases and J gave up 1 base; unmatched junction bases: 6. The chain's CDR3 is CASRSGTSAAKNIQYF. The CDR3 bases are TGTGCCAGCAGGTCCGGGACTAGCGCGGCCAAAAACATTCAGTACTTC.

V usage is TRBV2 and J usage is TRBJ1-6; 10 positions match TRBD1. This CDR3 spans 14 amino acids. Germline loops: CDR1 SNHLY, CDR2 FYNNEI. The trim removed 5 bases at V and 9 bases at J, leaving 4 bases unmatched. The CDR3: CASSRGQGVSPLHF. In nucleotides, the CDR3 is TGTGCCAGCAGTCGAGGACAGGGGGTTTCACCCCTCCACTTT.

This clonotype was observed a handful of times. CDR3 in amino acids: CSARLSGQETQYF. CDR3 coding DNA: TGCAGTGCTAGACTTAGCGGCCAAGAGACCCAGTACTTC. The gene calls are TRBV20-1 and TRBJ2-5, with D possibly matching TRBD2 (6 bases). In germline, CDR1 is DFQATT, CDR2 SNEGSKA (reference sequence). This CDR3 has 13 residues. The V end lost 2 bases, the J end lost 1 base, and 8 bases lay between the germline ends.

This clonotype came up many times. V and J are TRBV7-6 and TRBJ2-5; 7 nucleotides line up with TRBD2. This CDR3 comprises 15 residues. Germline assignment: CDR1 SGHVS and CDR2 FNYEAQ. V shed 4 bases, J shed 0 bases, and the junction held 5 bases outside the gene matches. CDR3 coding DNA: TGTGCCAGCAGCTCCCTGGGGGGGGACCAAGAGACCCAGTACTTC. This translates into CASSSLGGDQETQYF.

The CDR3 sequence: CASSNRDGGQPQHF. DNA of the CDR3: TGTGCCAGCAGTAACAGGGACGGCGGCCAGCCCCAGCATTTT. The genes are TRBV27 and TRBJ1-5, with D perhaps matching TRBD1 (6 bases). CDR3 length equals 14 residues. Trimming took off 5 bases at V and 7 bases at J, with 15 bases between the two ends. Germline CDR1 and CDR2: MNHEY and SMNVEV (reference sequence).

This clonotype has just a few counts. V usage is TRBV2 and J usage is TRBJ1-6; tentative D call: TRBD1 (5 bases). Trimming stripped 3 bases from V and 5 bases from J, with 11 bases between. The V gene's germline CDR1 is SNHLY and CDR2 FYNNEI. The CDR3 contains 15 residues. The CDR3, as DNA: TGTGCCAGCAGTGACAGGCAGGGAGATAATTCACCCCTCCACTTT. Protein product: CASSDRQGDNSPLHF.

This clonotype was counted a single time. One end of the junction varies from germline; a read error may be responsible. V and J are TRBV11-2 and TRBJ2-1; D is uncertain. Germline CDR1 SGHAT, CDR2 FQNNGV. The CDR3 is 14 residues long. CDR3 sequence (DNA): TGTGCCAGCAGATTAGATCCCCGGGACAATGAGCAGTTCTTC. It is translated as CASRLDPRDNEQFF.

This clonotype showed up just a few times. CDR3 nucleotides: TGCGCCAGCAGCTTTACCGCGGGGGCTAGCTACAATGAGCAGTTCTTC. Its translation is CASSFTAGASYNEQFF. This chain links TRBV5-1 with TRBJ2-1; D possibly corresponds to TRBD2 (7 bases). Germline assignment: CDR1 SGHRS and CDR2 YFSETQ. The CDR3 has 16 residues. Trimming left V 2 bases short and J 3 bases short, with 15 bases between.

The V and J genes are TRBV6-5 and TRBJ2-3; 7 positions agree with TRBD1. V dropped 7 bases and J dropped 5; count of bases not matched to a gene: 9. CDR3 length: 14 residues. In germline, CDR1 is MNHEY, CDR2 SVGAGI. The CDR3 DNA sequence: TGTGCCAGCAACCCGCAGACAGGGAGAGATACGCAGTATTTT. It yields the protein CASNPQTGRDTQYF.

This sequence joins TRBV6-5 and TRBJ1-4; D ambiguous. V was clipped by 5 bases and J by 4 bases, with 17 bases between them. Germline V lookup: CDR1 MNHEY, CDR2 SVGAGI. CDR3 length: 16 amino acids. CDR3 in DNA: TGTGCCAGCAGTACACTACCCCGGGCTTATAATGAAAAACTGTTTTTT. This gives the protein CASSTLPRAYNEKLFF.

This chain joins TRBV7-2 and TRBJ2-5; a weak D match, TRBD2 (6 bases). V lost 4 bases and J lost 2, with 14 bases in between. CDR1 is SGHTA and CDR2 is FQGNSA in the germline V gene. The CDR3 is 15 amino acids. The CDR3 coding sequence is TGTGCCAGCAGCTCCGGGGGTGGGCAGCAAGAGACCCAGTACTTC. Protein: CASSSGGGQQETQYF.

This clonotype was picked up a small number of times. The chain employs TRBV7-9 and TRBJ1-2; 10 bases are shared with TRBD1. Germline CDR1 reads SEHNR; CDR2 reads FQNEAQ (reference sequence). This CDR3 is built from 13 residues. Trimming at V came to 3 bases and at J to 14 bases, leaving 9 bases not matched to a gene. The CDR3 loop reads CASSFLTGGDETF. As DNA, the CDR3 is TGTGCCAGCAGCTTTTTGACAGGGGGCGACGAGACCTTC.

V is TRBV29-1 and J is TRBJ2-3; the match to TRBD2 covers 10 bases. There are 17 residues in the CDR3. V was pared by 7 bases and J by 2 bases, with 15 bases of the junction left unmatched. Germline V CDR1 and CDR2: SQVTM, ANQGSEA. DNA for the CDR3: TGCAGCGGGACGGGCTTCCTAGCGGGGGCCTTCACAGATACGCAGTATTTT. It specifies CSGTGFLAGAFTDTQYF.

This clonotype was found many times. The J gene is TRBJ2-7, the V gene TRBV15; the match to TRBD1 covers 10 bases. This CDR3 has 15 amino acids. The V segment lost 5 bases and the J segment 6 bases; nucleotides outside the gene matches: 10. Germline V CDR1 and CDR2: LNHNV, YYDKDF (reference sequence). CDR3 in DNA: TGTGCCACCAGCCGAAAGTCCGGGACAGGGGCCGAGCAGTACTTC. It specifies CATSRKSGTGAEQYF.

In this sample, this clonotype turned up a few times. The V gene is TRBV10-3, the J gene TRBJ2-7; 7 bases line up with TRBD2. The trim removed 0 bases at V and 7 bases at J, leaving 12 bases unmatched. The germline CDR1 and CDR2 sequences are ENHRY and SYGVKD. The CDR3 extends over 16 amino acids. The CDR3 loop is CAISESGLAETFEQYF. In DNA, the CDR3 is TGTGCCATCAGTGAGTCAGGGCTAGCGGAGACCTTTGAGCAGTACTTC.

This clonotype was seen more than once but under ten times. This chain's CDR3 is CASSYEISYNEQFF. The CDR3 nucleotides are TGTGCCAGCAGTTACGAGATCTCCTACAATGAGCAGTTCTTC. The chain is built from TRBV6-2 or TRBV6-3 and TRBJ2-1; D uncertain. Between the trimmed V and J ends, which lost 2 bases and 0 bases, there was a span of 5 bases. The germline V gene encodes CDR1 MNHEY and CDR2 SVGEGT. The CDR3 runs 14 residues.

The chain carries TRBV2 and TRBJ2-7; 8 nucleotides agree with TRBD2. With V trimmed by 1 base and J by 1 base, 3 bases remained unmatched. In germline, CDR1 is SNHLY, CDR2 FYNNEI. The CDR3 has 15 residues. The CDR3 sequence is CASSEGRGGSYEQYF. DNA of the CDR3: TGTGCCAGCAGTGAAGGCCGGGGGGGGTCCTACGAGCAGTACTTC.

In its sample, this clonotype was seen once. This chain uses TRBV5-1 with TRBJ2-3; 9 nucleotides agree with TRBD2. The V and J ends lost 7 bases and 2 bases, in that order; junction bases with no gene match: 11. The CDR3 sequence is 16 residues long. Germline V gene sequence: CDR1 SGHRS, CDR2 YFSETQ. This chain's CDR3 is CASRPGASGDTDTQYF. In DNA, the CDR3 is TGCGCCAGCCGCCCAGGGGCTAGCGGGGACACAGATACGCAGTATTTT.